The 30 T cell receptor beta chains in this list originate from one sample, sequenced in a study of vaccination and CD4 T cells after COVID-19. With the Oncomine TCR Beta short-read assay, DNA from cultured CD4+ T cells was sequenced. TCRdb re-analysed the PCR reads in MiXCR, keeping a single row per CDR3 protein. The sample includes 15,000 or so distinct CDR3 sequences, over 30% seen only once; the top ten take 8.4%. The treatment is: approximately nine-day PBMC culture with coronavirus spike peptide pools or control peptides (ViraFEST assay). Antigens of these TCRs are unknown. The sequencing input was CD4+ T cells from blood, cultured in vitro. These receptors originate from a human donor who had recovered from COVID-19.

In its sample, this clonotype was seen a few times. This chain connects TRBV20-1 to TRBJ2-1; tentatively, D is TRBD2 (5 bases). The CDR3 is 16 residues long. Germline V gene data show CDR1 as DFQATT and CDR2 as SNEGSKA (reference sequence). The V end lost 2 bases, the J end lost 2 bases, and 16 bases lay between the germline ends. CDR3: CSARPPGGPPYNEQFF. In nucleotides, the CDR3 is TGCAGTGCTAGACCCCCTGGCGGGCCACCCTACAATGAGCAGTTCTTC.

The chain links TRBV6-5 to TRBJ2-1; 8 bases match TRBD2. This CDR3 is built from 14 residues. The J segment lost 9 bases and the V segment lost 7 bases, leaving 11 bases of the junction unmatched. The V gene's germline CDR1 is MNHEY and CDR2 SVGAGI. The CDR3 DNA sequence: TGTGCCAGCATTACTAGCGGAGGAGAGGGTGAGCAGTTCTTC. Amino acid sequence: CASITSGGEGEQFF.

V and J are TRBV5-4 and TRBJ2-7, with D possibly being TRBD2 (5 bases). In germline, CDR1 is SGHNT, CDR2 YYREEE (reference sequence). Trimming shortened V by 4 bases and J by 1 base, and 9 bases separated the two germline ends. The CDR3 is made up of 13 amino acids. CDR3 DNA: TGTGCCAGCAGCCCGGGGAGTTCCTACGAGCAGTACTTC. Residues: CASSPGSSYEQYF.

The sample holds a few counts of this clonotype. This chain connects TRBV4-2 to TRBJ2-2, with no clear D. V lost 3 bases and J 7 bases, leaving 12 bases between the germline ends. The CDR3 runs to 14 residues. The V gene's germline CDR1 is LGHNA and CDR2 YNFKEQ. The CDR3 is CASSHPRSDGELFF. The CDR3 coding sequence is TGTGCCAGCAGCCACCCCCGGTCGGACGGGGAGCTGTTTTTT.

Only a few counts were recorded for this clonotype. The rearrangement joins TRBV4-3 to TRBJ1-2, with 8 nucleotides matching TRBD1. V lost 0 bases, J lost 8 bases, and 8 bases stayed unmatched. The CDR3 covers 15 residues. Germline V gives CDR1 LGHNA, CDR2 YSLEER. The CDR3 sequence is CASSQDPGTGYGYTF. Here the CDR3 DNA reads TGCGCCAGCAGCCAAGATCCCGGGACAGGATACGGCTACACCTTC.

This clonotype has only a few counts. The rearrangement links TRBV6-1 to TRBJ2-3; 7 bases are a match to TRBD2. Germline-derived CDR1 and CDR2 are MNHNS and SASEGT. Trimming at V came to 1 base and at J to 1 base, leaving 8 bases not matched to a gene. CDR3 size: 17 residues. The CDR3 region has the DNA TGTGCCAGCAGTGAAGGGGAGTATCGGGGGGGCACAGATACGCAGTATTTT. Amino acids: CASSEGEYRGGTDTQYF.

In its sample, this clonotype was seen a few times. The chain's CDR3 is CASQSQKLYEQYF. The CDR3 DNA reads TGTGCCAGTCAATCCCAGAAACTCTACGAGCAGTACTTC. The rearrangement uses TRBV6-2 or TRBV6-3 and TRBJ2-7; the D is unclear. Trimming cost V 9 bases and J 3 bases, with 15 bases left between them. The CDR3 has 13 residues. The germline gives CDR1 MNHEY, CDR2 SVGEGT.

This clonotype was counted only a few times. The CDR3 loop is CASSYEQYF. The DNA of the CDR3 is TGTGCCAGCAGTTACGAGCAGTACTTC. This chain joins TRBV6-5 and TRBJ2-7; D gene unclear. The CDR3 contains 9 residues. Trimming pared 2 bases from V and 7 bases from J, leaving 0 bases between. CDR1 MNHEY and CDR2 SVGAGI come from the germline V gene.

This clonotype was observed a handful of times. The chain has TRBV10-3 and TRBJ1-2; D may be TRBD1 (6 bases). Trimming took off 10 bases at V and 6 bases at J, with 21 bases between the two ends. Germline loops: CDR1 ENHRY, CDR2 SYGVKD. The CDR3 runs to 14 residues. In DNA form, the CDR3 reads TGTGCCAACGCATTAACAGGGAAGGGGGATGGCTACACCTTC. This codes for CANALTGKGDGYTF.

V gene TRBV19 combines with J gene TRBJ1-1; no reliable D call. The CDR3 consists of 12 residues. CDR1 is LNHDA and CDR2 is SQIVND in the germline V gene (reference sequence). Trimming removed 4 bases from V and 1 base from J, with 4 bases in between. CDR3 nucleotide sequence: TGTGCCAGTAGTAGCGCGAACACTGAAGCTTTCTTT. This translates into CASSSANTEAFF.

This clonotype came up a few times. The rearrangement uses TRBV10-2 and TRBJ1-5; no firm D call. The CDR3 has 14 amino acids. The germline gives CDR1 WSHSY, CDR2 SAAADI. Between the trimmed V and J ends, which lost 0 bases and 1 base, there was a span of 4 bases. The CDR3 region is CASSESGSNQPQHF. Written as DNA, the CDR3 is TGCGCCAGCAGTGAGTCTGGCAGCAATCAGCCCCAGCATTTT.

This chain joins TRBV19 and TRBJ1-5, with D hard to call. Germline-derived CDR1 and CDR2 are LNHDA and SQIVND (reference sequence). CDR3 length: 13 residues. V gave up 2 bases and J gave up 8 bases, with 10 bases separating them. This CDR3 is CASSIPAREPQHF. The CDR3 coding sequence is TGTGCCAGTAGTATACCCGCTCGGGAGCCCCAGCATTTT.

CDR3 loop: CASSQVQTANTNTGELFF. The CDR3 region has the DNA TGTGCCAGCAGCCAAGTTCAGACCGCTAATACGAACACCGGGGAGCTGTTTTTT. The chain employs TRBV4-2 and TRBJ2-2; D call uncertain. Germline V gene lookup returns CDR1 LGHNA and CDR2 YNFKEQ. The CDR3 extends over 18 amino acids. V was cut by 1 base and J by 0 bases, with 15 bases left in between.

This sequence joins TRBV7-2 and TRBJ2-7; D is uncertain. V lost 5 bases and J 2 bases, leaving 10 bases between the germline ends. There are 13 residues in the CDR3. Germline V gene sequence: CDR1 SGHTA, CDR2 FQGNSA. CDR3 DNA sequence: TGTGCCAGCAGCAACTACCCGACCTACGAGCAGTACTTC. This gives the protein CASSNYPTYEQYF.

This chain uses TRBV20-1 with TRBJ2-7; weak D call: TRBD2 (6 bases). The CDR3 has 13 amino acids. The ends were cut back, 6 bases at V and 3 bases at J, with 15 bases in the middle. Per the germline V gene, CDR1 is DFQATT and CDR2 is SNEGSKA (reference sequence). CDR3 DNA sequence: TGCAGTGCGACCGGGACTCGTAACTACGAGCAGTACTTC. As protein: CSATGTRNYEQYF.

This clonotype has more than one count but fewer than ten. The rearrangement joins TRBV2 to TRBJ2-5; D is unclear. Trimming left V 1 base short and J 4 bases short, with 7 bases between. The CDR3 consists of 13 residues. Germline loops: CDR1 SNHLY, CDR2 FYNNEI. CDR3 residues: CASSEEAVETQYF. The CDR3 region has the DNA TGTGCCAGCAGTGAAGAGGCTGTAGAGACCCAGTACTTC.

This clonotype was picked up a small number of times. The V gene is TRBV18, the J gene TRBJ1-1, with 8 bases lining up with TRBD1. Germline V gives CDR1 KGHSH, CDR2 LQKENI. V lost 4 bases to trimming and J lost 5 bases; unmatched junction nucleotides: 6. CDR3 length: 14 amino acids. The CDR3 nucleotides read TGTGCCAGCTCACTTGAGACAGGGGAGACTGAAGCTTTCTTT. Encoded protein: CASSLETGETEAFF.

This sequence joins TRBV28 and TRBJ2-1; no clear D gene. This CDR3 region has 16 residues. CDR1 and CDR2 (germline): MDHEN, SYDVKM. Trimming pared 6 bases from V and 3 bases from J, leaving 18 bases between. CDR3 region: CASSPANSILYNEQFF. DNA for the CDR3: TGTGCCAGCAGCCCCGCTAACTCAATTCTCTACAATGAGCAGTTCTTC.

The J gene is TRBJ2-1, the V gene TRBV4-2; 8 positions agree with TRBD2. After removal of 3 bases from V and 1 base from J, the junction contained 11 bases not matched to a gene. From germline, CDR1 is LGHNA and CDR2 YNFKEQ. The CDR3 spans 18 residues. This CDR3 is CASSQSPSGRGSYNEQFF. In DNA form, the CDR3 reads TGTGCCAGCAGCCAGAGCCCGAGCGGGAGAGGGTCCTACAATGAGCAGTTCTTC.

This clonotype was seen a few times. V is TRBV24-1 and J is TRBJ1-5, with a possible D match to TRBD1 (5 bases). CDR1 and CDR2 (germline): KGHDR, SFDVKD. The CDR3 spans 17 residues. Trimming took 2 bases from V and 5 from J, leaving 18 bases between them. CDR3 loop: CATSDSKAWGKDQPQHF. As DNA, the CDR3 is TGTGCCACCAGTGATTCTAAGGCCTGGGGGAAAGATCAGCCCCAGCATTTT.

The chain carries TRBV18 and TRBJ2-3, with D perhaps given as TRBD1 or TRBD2 (7 bases each). V was cut by 1 base and J by 5 bases, with 10 bases left in between. Per the germline V gene, CDR1 is KGHSH and CDR2 is LQKENI. The CDR3 runs to 14 residues. The chain's CDR3 is CASSPRRGGDTQYF. CDR3 bases: TGTGCCAGCTCACCACGCAGGGGGGGAGATACGCAGTATTTT.

This clonotype occurred a few times. This sequence joins TRBV7-9 and TRBJ2-3, with 11 bases fitting TRBD2. Germline CDR1 reads SEHNR; CDR2 reads FQNEAQ (reference sequence). V gave up 9 bases and J gave up 2 bases; unmatched junction bases: 7. There are 15 residues in the CDR3. CDR3 residues: CASTDSGRATDTQYF. The CDR3 DNA sequence: TGTGCCAGTACGGATAGCGGGAGGGCCACAGATACGCAGTATTTT.

The table lists this clonotype with a few counts. The V and J genes are TRBV19 and TRBJ1-1; D possibly corresponds to TRBD1 (6 bases). Germline CDR1 LNHDA, CDR2 SQIVND (reference sequence). The CDR3 has 13 amino acids. Trimming took 6 bases from V and 5 from J, leaving 13 bases between them. The CDR3 DNA reads as TGTGCCAGTAGGTTCGGGGGGCGGACTGAAGCTTTCTTT. Protein sequence: CASRFGGRTEAFF.

The chain joins TRBV7-2 to TRBJ2-3; 7 bases are shared with TRBD2. V was pared by 5 bases and J by 7 bases, with 9 bases of the junction left unmatched. CDR1 and CDR2 from the germline V gene are SGHTA and FQGNSA. The CDR3 sequence is 14 residues long. The CDR3 is CASSDRLAANTQYF. DNA for the CDR3: TGTGCCAGCAGCGACCGACTAGCCGCTAATACGCAGTATTTT.

The chain joins TRBV7-9 to TRBJ2-3; 11 bases agree with TRBD2. The CDR3 contains 17 residues. The V segment lost 2 bases and the J segment 1 base; nucleotides outside the gene matches: 5. Looked up from germline, CDR1 is SEHNR and CDR2 is FQNEAQ (reference sequence). CDR3 in DNA: TGTGCCAGCAGCTTATCGGCTAGCGGGGGGCGCACAGATACGCAGTATTTT. Encoded protein: CASSLSASGGRTDTQYF.

This clonotype has a handful of counts. V and J are TRBV7-2 and TRBJ2-7, with no clear D. The CDR3 extends over 12 amino acids. The germline V and J ends were trimmed by 4 bases and 5 bases, with 9 bases remaining between them. CDR1 and CDR2 from the germline V gene are SGHTA and FQGNSA. This CDR3 is CASSSLWNEQYF. In nucleotides, the CDR3 is TGTGCCAGCAGCTCGCTTTGGAACGAGCAGTACTTC.

CDR3 in amino acids: CATAVQETQYF. The CDR3 DNA is TGTGCCACCGCGGTCCAAGAGACCCAGTACTTC. This chain links TRBV24-1 with TRBJ2-5; no clear D gene. With 9 bases removed from V and 1 base from J, the gap between germline ends came to 5 bases. CDR1 KGHDR and CDR2 SFDVKD come from the germline V gene. The CDR3 is 11 amino acids.

This chain links TRBV20-1 with TRBJ1-3; a possible D gene is TRBD1 (5 bases). Germline assignment: CDR1 DFQATT and CDR2 SNEGSKA (reference sequence). The V end lost 8 bases, the J end lost 4 bases, and 15 bases lay between the germline ends. The CDR3 has 13 residues. This CDR3 reads CSTTKGVGNTIYF. CDR3 coding DNA: TGCAGTACTACTAAAGGGGTCGGAAACACCATATATTTT.

The chain carries TRBV7-2 and TRBJ1-5; D not resolved. This CDR3 comprises 14 residues. The germline gives CDR1 SGHTA, CDR2 FQGNSA. V lost 5 bases, J lost 4 bases, and 12 bases lay in between. CDR3 sequence (DNA): TGTGCCAGCAGCCCTAACTTGGGAAATCAGCCCCAGCATTTT. Translation gives CASSPNLGNQPQHF.

V gene TRBV20-1 combines with J gene TRBJ2-1, with 13 bases aligning to TRBD2. Per the germline V gene, CDR1 is DFQATT and CDR2 is SNEGSKA (reference sequence). V trimming: 5 bases; J trimming: 7 bases; junction bases outside the gene matches: 2. The CDR3 totals 13 residues. The CDR3: CSAGGLAGNEQFF. CDR3 bases: TGCAGTGCTGGGGGACTAGCGGGAAATGAGCAGTTCTTC.